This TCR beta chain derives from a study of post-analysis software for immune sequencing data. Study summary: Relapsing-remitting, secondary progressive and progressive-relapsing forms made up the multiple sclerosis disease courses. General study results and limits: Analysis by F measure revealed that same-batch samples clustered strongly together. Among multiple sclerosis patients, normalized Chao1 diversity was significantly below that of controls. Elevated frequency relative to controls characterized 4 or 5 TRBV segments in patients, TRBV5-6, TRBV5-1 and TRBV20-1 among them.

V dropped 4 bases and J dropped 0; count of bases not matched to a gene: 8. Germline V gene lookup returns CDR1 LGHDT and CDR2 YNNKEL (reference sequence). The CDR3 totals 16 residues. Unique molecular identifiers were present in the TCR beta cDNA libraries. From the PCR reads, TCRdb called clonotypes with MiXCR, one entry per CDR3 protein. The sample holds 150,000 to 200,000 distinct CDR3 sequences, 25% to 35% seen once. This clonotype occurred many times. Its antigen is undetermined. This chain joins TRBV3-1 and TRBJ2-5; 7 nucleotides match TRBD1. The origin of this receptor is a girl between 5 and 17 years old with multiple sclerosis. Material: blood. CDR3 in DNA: TGTGCCAGCAGCCGACTCCGGGACAGTTACCAAGAGACCCAGTACTTC. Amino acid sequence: CASSRLRDSYQETQYF.